This T cell receptor (beta chain) was observed in a study of control samples from healthy donors and cancer patients. Assay used: immunoSEQ multiplex PCR; TCRdb lists only in-frame clones, some missing. Here the sample spans about 130,000 clones, roughly 90% being singletons. Germline assignment: CDR1 SGHAT and CDR2 FQNNGV. This CDR3 contains 14 residues. With V trimmed by 5 bases and J by 4 bases, 5 bases remained unmatched. The rearrangement joins TRBV11-2 to TRBJ1-3; 7 bases match TRBD1. The origin of this receptor is a man aged 18 to 30 in good health. The sequenced material came from blood. The CDR3 reads CASSNRDRGNTIYF. The CDR3, as DNA: TGTGCCAGCAGCAACCGGGACAGAGGAAACACCATATATTTT.